These T cell receptor beta chains were read from a single sample in a study of response to subunit inactivated influenza vaccine. Via MiXCR, TCRdb re-called the RT-PCR reads, giving one row per CDR3 protein. Among hundreds of thousands of distinct CDR3 sequences listed, approximately 7.7% were seen once. The sequencing here drew on PBMCs from blood, taken 23 months after vaccination. The receptors shown here come from a man aged 50-75 years who received an inactivated influenza vaccine. CDR3s include the opening cysteine and the closing phenylalanine or tryptophan. A D gene is named only where the DNA matches it firmly. The size of a clone is reported for some rows only, either as once, few or many, or as a class for expanded clones.

TRBJ2-7 TRBV4-2 . few CASSLTLYYEQYF TGTGCCAGCAGCCTGACACTTTACTACGAGCAGTACTTC
TRBJ2-1 TRBV20-1 TRBD2 few CSASRWEGRHEQFF TGCAGTGCTAGTAGGTGGGAGGGCCGCCATGAGCAGTTCTTC
TRBJ2-5 TRBV11-2 TRBD1 few CARTKQDRDQETQYF TGTGCCAGGACCAAACAGGACAGGGACCAAGAGACCCAGTACTTC
TRBJ2-7 TRBV27 . . CASSLVPLMGLEQYF TGTGCCAGCAGTTTGGTACCTTTAATGGGTTTGGAGCAGTACTTC
TRBJ1-1 TRBV2 . few CASSGRGAGSEAFF TGTGCCAGCAGTGGACGAGGCGCTGGGTCTGAAGCTTTCTTT
TRBJ1-2 TRBV7-2 . few CASSLVGAMGYTF TGTGCCAGCAGCTTAGTAGGGGCCATGGGCTACACCTTC
TRBJ2-1 TRBV12-3/TRBV12-4 TRBD2 . CASSLSGAQFF TGTGCCAGCAGTCTCAGCGGGGCGCAGTTCTTC
TRBJ1-5 TRBV6-2/TRBV6-3 TRBD1 many CASTAGGRQPQHF TGTGCCAGCACAGCAGGGGGCCGGCAGCCCCAGCATTTT
TRBJ2-5 TRBV24-1 TRBD1 . CATSDLARGNQETQYF TGTGCCACCAGTGATTTAGCCAGGGGGAACCAAGAGACCCAGTACTTC
TRBJ1-5 TRBV4-1 . few CASSQGTGPQHF TGCGCCAGCAGCCAAGGAACAGGGCCCCAGCATTTT
TRBJ1-1 TRBV5-1 . few CASSLGGFREAFF TGCGCCAGCAGCCTCGGAGGCTTTCGGGAAGCTTTCTTT
TRBJ2-2 TRBV5-1 . few CASSFETSTGELFF TGCGCCAGCAGCTTCGAAACGAGCACCGGGGAGCTGTTTTTT
TRBJ1-2 TRBV29-1 . few CSVEGTGTSYGYTF TGCAGCGTTGAGGGGACGGGCACCTCCTATGGCTACACCTTC
TRBJ2-1 TRBV28 TRBD2 . CASSALAGINEQFF TGTGCCAGCAGTGCCCTAGCGGGGATAAATGAGCAGTTCTTC
TRBJ2-5 TRBV25-1 TRBD1 . CASNRQGSQETQYF TGTGCCAGCAACCGACAGGGGTCCCAAGAGACCCAGTACTTC
TRBJ1-4 TRBV7-2 . few CASSTAGIGVEKLFF TGTGCCAGCAGCACGGCAGGGATAGGGGTAGAAAAACTGTTTTTT
TRBJ1-2 TRBV7-8 TRBD1 many CASSLDRGGGYTF TGTGCCAGCAGCTTAGACAGGGGAGGTGGCTACACCTTC
TRBJ2-2 TRBV5-1 TRBD2 many CASSLGTSGLTSGELFF TGCGCCAGCAGCCTCGGGACTAGCGGCCTAACGTCAGGGGAGCTGTTTTTT
TRBJ1-5 TRBV15 . many CATSREKQPQHF TGTGCCACCAGCAGGGAGAAACAGCCCCAGCATTTT
TRBJ1-1 TRBV20-1 . few CSASGRLMNTEAFF TGCAGTGCTAGCGGTCGGCTGATGAACACTGAAGCTTTCTTT
TRBJ2-2 TRBV4-3 . few CASSQDWGQTFTGELFF TGCGCCAGCAGCCAAGATTGGGGGCAGACCTTCACCGGGGAGCTGTTTTTT
TRBJ2-5 TRBV11-2 TRBD1 few CASSFSDRGIGTQYF TGTGCCAGCAGCTTCTCGGACAGGGGGATAGGGACCCAGTACTTC
TRBJ1-1 TRBV10-3 . many CAIRPSGGRSVVRGNLPEAFF TGTGCCATCAGACCGTCCGGGGGACGGAGTGTTGTACGGGGGAATCTTCCTGAAGCTTTCTTT
TRBJ1-6 TRBV12-3/TRBV12-4 TRBD1 many CASRTDRGRNSPLHF TGTGCCAGCAGAACAGACAGGGGGAGGAATTCACCCCTCCACTTT
TRBJ2-2 TRBV20-1 . many CSATPHMNTGELFF TGCAGTGCCACACCCCACATGAACACCGGGGAGCTGTTTTTT
TRBJ2-3 TRBV10-1 TRBD1 few CASSDTDETGPDTQYF TGCGCCAGCAGCGATACAGATGAGACAGGGCCAGATACGCAGTATTTT
TRBJ1-1 TRBV28 . many CASSLRAAGGAFF TGTGCCAGCAGTTTGAGGGCAGCCGGGGGAGCTTTCTTT
TRBJ1-2 TRBV5-8 . . CASSRQPNAF TGTGCCAGCAGCAGACAGCCCAACGCCTTC
TRBJ2-1 TRBV5-6 . . CASSIIPVQEQFF TGTGCCAGCAGCATTATCCCAGTGCAGGAGCAGTTCTTC
TRBJ2-1 TRBV27 TRBD2 . CASSLGIAGPSSYNEQFF TGTGCCAGCAGTTTAGGAATAGCGGGCCCTAGCTCCTACAATGAGCAGTTCTTC
TRBJ2-1 TRBV4-1 TRBD2 . CASSLGLAGMYNEQFF TGCGCCAGCAGCCTTGGACTAGCGGGGATGTACAATGAGCAGTTCTTC
TRBJ2-1 TRBV4-3 TRBD2 few CASSQDGGRAYNEQFF TGCGCCAGCAGCCAAGATGGCGGGAGGGCTTACAATGAGCAGTTCTTC
TRBJ2-3 TRBV5-1 . many CASSSGGQSTDTQYF TGCGCCAGCAGCTCGGGTGGTCAGAGCACAGATACGCAGTATTTT
TRBJ2-1 TRBV3-1 TRBD1 . CASSHYTGDGNEQFF TGTGCCAGCAGTCATTATACAGGGGACGGCAATGAGCAGTTCTTC
TRBJ1-4 TRBV6-5 . once CASSSPGGGNEKLFF TGTGCCAGCAGTTCTCCCGGGGGAGGTAATGAAAAACTGTTTTTT
TRBJ2-7 TRBV11-2 TRBD1 few CASSLGTVYSYEQYF TGTGCCAGCAGCCTCGGGACAGTTTACTCCTACGAGCAGTACTTC